This is a list of T cell receptor beta chains from one sample in a study of blood T cells in healthy people across ages. TCRdb used MiXCR to reprocess the 5' RACE reads, holding one entry per CDR3 protein. The data contain under 2,000,000 distinct CDR3 sequences, about 50% of them seen just once; the ten biggest clones take up around 2.1%. The specimen was blood. These receptor sequences come from a woman between 40 and 55 years old in good health. CDR3s include the opening cysteine and the closing phenylalanine or tryptophan. Not all rows give a size; the values are once, few, many and, for expanded clones, a class.

abundance: -
v_gene: TRBV7-9
j_gene: TRBJ1-5
CDR3aa: CASRASGDDQPQHF

abundance: few
v_gene: TRBV7-2
j_gene: TRBJ2-1
CDR3aa: CASSLVRGSSYNEQFF

abundance: few
v_gene: TRBV12-3/TRBV12-4
j_gene: TRBJ2-3
CDR3aa: CASSLFRGGTDTQYF

abundance: -
v_gene: TRBV11-2
j_gene: TRBJ2-1
CDR3aa: CASSRGTGSYNEQFF

abundance: -
v_gene: TRBV10-3
j_gene: TRBJ2-1
CDR3aa: CAISEPQTSGRSYNEQFF

abundance: -
v_gene: TRBV9
j_gene: TRBJ2-5
CDR3aa: CASCVDVGETQYF

abundance: -
v_gene: TRBV4-3
j_gene: TRBJ1-2
CDR3aa: CASSTSRGNYGYTF

abundance: few
v_gene: TRBV5-1
j_gene: TRBJ2-5
CDR3aa: CASSLGQKNQETQYF

abundance: -
v_gene: TRBV3-1
j_gene: TRBJ1-2
CDR3aa: CASSQEWKGNGYTF

abundance: -
v_gene: TRBV5-1
j_gene: TRBJ2-3
CDR3aa: CASRLDSSTDTQYF

abundance: -
v_gene: TRBV6-5
j_gene: TRBJ2-1
CDR3aa: CASKNPGYEQFF

abundance: -
v_gene: TRBV10-3
j_gene: TRBJ2-5
CDR3aa: CAISGLPGYETQYF

abundance: few
v_gene: TRBV3-1
j_gene: TRBJ2-5
CDR3aa: CASSQEEEETQYF

abundance: -
v_gene: TRBV6-5
j_gene: TRBJ2-5
CDR3aa: CASRSKGTRRGNEQYF

abundance: -
v_gene: TRBV11-2
j_gene: TRBJ2-5
CDR3aa: CASSPNDRLPGRETQYF

abundance: -
v_gene: TRBV4-2
j_gene: TRBJ2-1
CDR3aa: CASSQPTSLPAHSGGGYNEQFF

abundance: -
v_gene: TRBV7-2
j_gene: TRBJ1-5
CDR3aa: CASSRQNNQPQHF

abundance: -
v_gene: TRBV6-5
j_gene: TRBJ2-7
CDR3aa: CASMKHRVSYEQYF

abundance: -
v_gene: TRBV6-6
j_gene: TRBJ2-1
CDR3aa: CASSQPSGGARDEQFF

abundance: -
v_gene: TRBV2
j_gene: TRBJ1-5
CDR3aa: CASERDRARGNQPQHF

abundance: -
v_gene: TRBV4-3
j_gene: TRBJ1-1
CDR3aa: CASSQEGEGAGETEAFF

abundance: few
v_gene: TRBV5-1
j_gene: TRBJ2-5
CDR3aa: CASRELFLGETQYF

abundance: -
v_gene: TRBV10-3
j_gene: -
CDR3aa: CAIRDNTSVGTQYF

abundance: -
v_gene: TRBV5-1
j_gene: TRBJ2-5
CDR3aa: CASSLVRQGKETQYF

abundance: many
v_gene: TRBV24-1
j_gene: TRBJ2-3
CDR3aa: CATSEPKTGDTQYF

abundance: -
v_gene: TRBV5-1
j_gene: TRBJ2-1
CDR3aa: CASSAPGTGGTSRYNEQFF